Listed below are T cell receptor beta chains from one sample, sequenced in a study of blood T cell repertoires in COVID-19. TCRdb keeps only in-frame clones here, not all; method: immunoSEQ multiplex PCR. The sample lists 120,000 or so clones, 55% to 75% occurring once. Sequencing used peripheral blood. The receptors here all came from a woman in her seventies with acute or convalescent COVID-19. Each CDR3 is given with its conserved first and last residue. D genes are given only for firm matches. Size is omitted from some rows. Given values are once, few, many or a class for expanded clones.

abundance	j_gene	v_gene	d_gene	CDR3aa	CDR3nt
-	TRBJ1-2	TRBV5-6	TRBD1	CASSYGTANYGYTF	TGTGCCAGCAGCTACGGGACAGCCAACTATGGCTACACCTTC
once	TRBJ1-4	TRBV6-1	-	CASSDGQGGEKLFF	TGTGCCAGCAGTGATGGGCAGGGAGGTGAAAAACTGTTTTTT
-	TRBJ1-5	TRBV7-9	-	CASSLATGPNQPQHF	TGTGCCAGCAGCTTAGCCACAGGGCCCAATCAGCCCCAGCATTTT
few	TRBJ1-6	TRBV2	-	CASSAKQGSSPLHF	TGTGCCAGCAGTGCAAAACAGGGATCCTCACCCCTCCACTTT
-	TRBJ2-1	TRBV3-1/TRBV3-2	-	CASSHSYYNEQFF	TGTGCCAGCAGCCATTCCTACTACAATGAGCAGTTCTTC
many	TRBJ2-5	TRBV12-3/TRBV12-4	-	CASSAGETQYF	TGTGCCAGTTCTGCGGGAGAGACCCAGTACTTC
-	TRBJ1-6	TRBV2	TRBD1	CASSPRDRGNSPLHF	TGTGCCAGCAGTCCCCGGGACAGGGGTAATTCACCCCTCCACTTT
-	TRBJ2-7	TRBV29-1	-	CSAALLEGNYEQYF	TGCAGCGCCGCGTTACTAGAAGGGAACTACGAGCAGTACTTC
-	TRBJ2-7	TRBV19	-	CASSIRGDGSYEQYF	TGTGCCAGTAGTATTCGGGGTGACGGATCCTACGAGCAGTACTTC
-	TRBJ1-4	TRBV19	TRBD1	CASSVQGMANEKLFF	TGTGCCAGTAGTGTACAGGGGATGGCTAATGAAAAACTGTTTTTT
many	TRBJ2-1	TRBV4-1	-	CASSLPGRGNEQFF	TGCGCCAGCAGCCTCCCTGGCAGGGGCAATGAGCAGTTCTTC
-	TRBJ1-6	TRBV6-2/TRBV6-3	-	CASSQGPRVPLHF	TGTGCCAGCAGCCAAGGACCGCGGGTACCCCTCCACTTT
-	TRBJ1-1	TRBV5-4	TRBD1	CASSPDRGGVRNTEAFF	TGTGCCAGCAGCCCCGACAGGGGGGGAGTGCGGAACACTGAAGCTTTCTTT
few	TRBJ1-2	TRBV28	TRBD1	CASSLSLGGQLNYGYTF	TGTGCCAGCAGTTTGTCTCTAGGGGGACAGTTGAACTATGGCTACACCTTC
few	TRBJ2-7	TRBV12-3/TRBV12-4	-	CASSLIRNEQYF	TGTGCCAGCAGCCTAATTAGAAACGAGCAGTACTTC
-	TRBJ2-5	TRBV2	TRBD2	CASSHHRAGGEETQYF	TGTGCCAGCAGTCACCACAGGGCGGGGGGGGAAGAGACCCAGTACTTC
-	TRBJ1-2	TRBV27	-	CASSFEGGYGYTF	TGTGCCAGCAGTTTCGAGGGAGGGTATGGCTACACCTTC
few	TRBJ1-3	TRBV4-3	-	CASSQDRFPSGNTIYF	TGCGCCAGCAGCCAAGATAGATTCCCCTCTGGAAACACCATATATTTT
-	TRBJ2-3	TRBV9	TRBD1	CASSAHWTGGITDTQYF	TGTGCCAGCAGCGCACACTGGACAGGGGGCATAACAGATACGCAGTATTTT
-	TRBJ1-1	TRBV28	TRBD1	CASRTGGTEAFF	TGTGCCAGCAGAACAGGGGGCACTGAAGCTTTCTTT
-	TRBJ2-5	TRBV5-5	-	CASSLGTTLQETQYF	TGTGCCAGCAGCTTGGGGACTACCTTGCAAGAGACCCAGTACTTC
few	TRBJ2-1	TRBV28	TRBD2	CASSAPEREGIDEQFF	TGTGCCAGCAGTGCCCCCGAGCGGGAGGGAATTGATGAGCAGTTCTTC
-	TRBJ2-1	TRBV2	TRBD2	CASSERSGSNNEQFF	TGTGCCAGCAGTGAACGTAGCGGGAGCAACAATGAGCAGTTCTTC
-	TRBJ2-7	TRBV2	TRBD1	CASSEGTGYEQYF	TGTGCCAGCAGTGAAGGGACAGGGTACGAGCAGTACTTC
-	TRBJ2-1	TRBV5-8	-	CASSLVRYNEQFF	TGTGCCAGCAGCCTGGTGCGATACAATGAGCAGTTCTTC
-	TRBJ2-5	TRBV29-1	TRBD2	CSVEVWGSISGSQETQYF	TGCAGCGTTGAAGTGTGGGGGTCGATTAGCGGGTCACAAGAGACCCAGTACTTC
-	TRBJ2-7	TRBV6-2/TRBV6-3	TRBD2	CASSTRLAGSYEQYF	TGTGCCAGCAGTACTCGACTAGCCGGCTCCTACGAGCAGTACTTC
once	TRBJ2-5	TRBV11-3	TRBD1	CASSAGTGLGETQYF	TGTGCCAGCAGCGCGGGGACAGGGCTTGGAGAGACCCAGTACTTC
-	TRBJ2-1	TRBV5-1	TRBD2	CASSPPGGLEQFF	TGCGCCAGCAGCCCACCCGGGGGACTAGAGCAGTTCTTC
few	TRBJ1-5	TRBV11-2	TRBD1	CASSSGQGGQPQHF	TGTGCCAGCAGCTCTGGACAGGGAGGTCAGCCCCAGCATTTT
-	TRBJ2-7	TRBV7-3	-	CASSWDTDSYEQYF	TGTGCCAGCAGCTGGGACACTGACTCCTACGAGCAGTACTTC
-	TRBJ1-2	TRBV4-3	-	CASSQDLTGNNYGYTF	TGCGCCAGCAGCCAAGATTTAACAGGGAACAACTATGGCTACACCTTC
few	TRBJ1-4	TRBV28	TRBD1	CASSSPGQGSEKLFF	TGTGCCAGCAGTTCCCCGGGACAGGGGTCGGAAAAACTGTTTTTT
few	TRBJ2-2	TRBV5-4	-	CASSRARFTGELFF	TGTGCCAGCAGTAGAGCGAGGTTCACCGGGGAGCTGTTTTTT
-	TRBJ1-1	TRBV11-2	-	CASSSLLNTEAFF	TGTGCCAGCAGCAGTCTACTGAACACTGAAGCTTTCTTT
-	TRBJ2-7	TRBV6-5	TRBD1	CASSYSRGGPYEQYF	TGTGCCAGCAGTTATTCGAGAGGGGGCCCCTACGAGCAGTACTTC
-	TRBJ2-5	TRBV5-1	-	CASSSGQLVQETQYF	TGCGCCAGCAGCTCCGGACAGCTTGTACAAGAGACCCAGTACTTC
-	TRBJ2-1	TRBV24-1	-	CATSDLHRYNEQFF	TGTGCCACCAGTGATTTGCACAGGTACAATGAGCAGTTCTTC
few	TRBJ2-5	TRBV5-6	-	CASRALTGMGETQYF	TGTGCCAGCAGAGCTTTAACCGGGATGGGGGAGACCCAGTACTTC
-	TRBJ1-5	TRBV19	TRBD1	CASSKQGANQPQHF	TGTGCCAGTAGTAAACAGGGGGCAAATCAGCCCCAGCATTTT
few	TRBJ2-7	TRBV6-5	TRBD1	CATRQGSYEQYF	TGTGCCACACGACAGGGCTCCTACGAGCAGTACTTC
-	TRBJ1-1	TRBV27	-	CASSPQGQNTEAFF	TGTGCCAGCAGTCCCCAGGGACAGAACACTGAAGCTTTCTTT
-	TRBJ2-1	TRBV5-1	-	CASSGAGYEQFF	TGCGCCAGCAGCGGTGCGGGCTATGAGCAGTTCTTC
-	TRBJ1-5	TRBV2	TRBD1	CASRGQDGQPQHF	TGTGCCAGCAGGGGACAGGATGGTCAGCCCCAGCATTTT
-	TRBJ1-1	TRBV12-5	TRBD1	CASGGQGWVSEAFF	TGTGCTAGTGGGGGACAGGGATGGGTCTCTGAAGCTTTCTTT
-	TRBJ1-5	TRBV28	TRBD1	CASSAGTGGNQPQHF	TGTGCCAGCAGTGCCGGGACAGGGGGAAATCAGCCCCAGCATTTT
-	TRBJ1-4	TRBV10-2	-	CASSGGGTNEKLFF	TGCGCCAGCAGTGGCGGCGGGACTAATGAAAAACTGTTTTTT
-	TRBJ2-3	TRBV6-5	-	CASRRDFTDTQYF	TGTGCCAGCAGGAGGGACTTCACAGATACGCAGTATTTT
-	TRBJ1-2	TRBV16	-	CASSRKGGSGYTF	TGTGCCAGCAGCCGTAAGGGAGGATCTGGCTACACCTTC
-	TRBJ2-2	TRBV7-9	-	CASSFIRAHTGELFF	TGTGCCAGCAGCTTCATCAGGGCTCACACCGGGGAGCTGTTTTTT
-	TRBJ2-2	TRBV2	TRBD1	CASSETGGNTGELFF	TGTGCCAGCAGTGAGACAGGGGGCAACACCGGGGAGCTGTTTTTT
-	TRBJ1-1	TRBV7-9	TRBD1	CASSSQGQPNTEAFF	TGTGCCAGCAGCTCCCAGGGACAGCCGAACACTGAAGCTTTCTTT
-	TRBJ2-4	TRBV19	TRBD2	CASSIREDKNIQYF	TGTGCCAGTAGTATTCGGGAGGACAAAAACATTCAGTACTTC
-	TRBJ1-1	TRBV10-3	TRBD1	CAISERQGSPEAFF	TGTGCCATCAGTGAGAGACAGGGATCCCCTGAAGCTTTCTTT
-	TRBJ2-1	TRBV10-1	-	CASGLATNEQFF	TGCGCCAGCGGACTGGCGACCAATGAGCAGTTCTTC
few	TRBJ2-5	TRBV7-7	-	CASSLGPGEETQYF	TGTGCTAGCAGCTTAGGCCCAGGGGAGGAGACCCAGTACTTC
few	TRBJ1-5	TRBV3-1/TRBV3-2	TRBD1	CASSPRQGRNQPQHF	TGTGCCAGCAGCCCTAGACAGGGCAGAAATCAGCCCCAGCATTTT